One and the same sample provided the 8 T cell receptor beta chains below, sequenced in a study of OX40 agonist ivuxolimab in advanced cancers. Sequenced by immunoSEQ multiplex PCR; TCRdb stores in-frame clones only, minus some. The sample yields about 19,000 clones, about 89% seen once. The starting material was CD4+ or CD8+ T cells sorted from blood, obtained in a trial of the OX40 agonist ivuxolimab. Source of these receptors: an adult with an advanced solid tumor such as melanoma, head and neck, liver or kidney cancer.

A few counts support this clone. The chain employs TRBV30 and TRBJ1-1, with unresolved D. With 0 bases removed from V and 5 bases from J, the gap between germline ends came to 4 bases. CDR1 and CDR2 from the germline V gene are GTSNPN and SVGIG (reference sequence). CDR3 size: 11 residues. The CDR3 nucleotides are TGTGCCTGGAGTGTTAGTACTGAAGCTTTCTTT. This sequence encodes CAWSVSTEAFF.

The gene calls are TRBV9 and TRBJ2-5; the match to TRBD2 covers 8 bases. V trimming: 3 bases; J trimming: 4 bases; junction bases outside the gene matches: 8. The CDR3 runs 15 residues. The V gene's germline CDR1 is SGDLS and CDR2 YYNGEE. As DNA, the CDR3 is TGTGCCAGCAGCGAAAGGGGTCTAGCGGGAGAGACCCAGTACTTC. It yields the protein CASSERGLAGETQYF.

The CDR3 nucleotides are TGTGCCAGCAGCTCGGGACTACTCACAGATACGCAGTATTTT. The encoded protein is CASSSGLLTDTQYF. This chain uses TRBV6-5 with TRBJ2-3; 7 bases map to TRBD2. Germline values: CDR1 MNHEY, CDR2 SVGAGI. Trimming removed 6 bases from V and 2 bases from J; junction bases left unmatched: 5. The CDR3 spans 14 residues.

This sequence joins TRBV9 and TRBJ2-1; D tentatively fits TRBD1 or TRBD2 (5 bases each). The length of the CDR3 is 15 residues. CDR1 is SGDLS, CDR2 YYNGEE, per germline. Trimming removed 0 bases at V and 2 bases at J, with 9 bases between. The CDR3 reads CASSVETGPYNEQFF. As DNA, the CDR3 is TGTGCCAGCAGCGTAGAGACGGGGCCCTACAATGAGCAGTTCTTC.

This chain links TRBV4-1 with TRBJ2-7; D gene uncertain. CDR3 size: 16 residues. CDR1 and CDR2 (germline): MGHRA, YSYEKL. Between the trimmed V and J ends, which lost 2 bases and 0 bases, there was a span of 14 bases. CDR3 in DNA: TGCGCCAGCAGCCAATCTCCACAGCTTCGCTCCTACGAGCAGTACTTC. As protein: CASSQSPQLRSYEQYF.

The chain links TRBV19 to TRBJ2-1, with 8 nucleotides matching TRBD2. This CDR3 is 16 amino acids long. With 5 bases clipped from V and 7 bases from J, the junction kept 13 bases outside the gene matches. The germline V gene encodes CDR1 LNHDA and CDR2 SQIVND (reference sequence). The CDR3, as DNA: TGTGCCAGTAGTTACCCGGGACTAGGGGCCCTGAATGAGCAGTTCTTC. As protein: CASSYPGLGALNEQFF.

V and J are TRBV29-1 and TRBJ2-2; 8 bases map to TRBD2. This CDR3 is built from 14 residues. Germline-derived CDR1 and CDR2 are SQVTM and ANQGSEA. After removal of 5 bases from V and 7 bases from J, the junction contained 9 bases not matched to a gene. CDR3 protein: CSVRDGRAGGELFF. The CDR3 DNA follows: TGCAGCGTTCGAGACGGGAGGGCCGGCGGGGAGCTGTTTTTT.

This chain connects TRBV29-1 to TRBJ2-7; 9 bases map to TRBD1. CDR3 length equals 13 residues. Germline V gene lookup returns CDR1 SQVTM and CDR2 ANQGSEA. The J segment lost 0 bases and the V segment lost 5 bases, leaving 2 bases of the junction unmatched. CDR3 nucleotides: TGCAGCGTTTTACAGGGGGCCTCCTACGAGCAGTACTTC. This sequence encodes CSVLQGASYEQYF.